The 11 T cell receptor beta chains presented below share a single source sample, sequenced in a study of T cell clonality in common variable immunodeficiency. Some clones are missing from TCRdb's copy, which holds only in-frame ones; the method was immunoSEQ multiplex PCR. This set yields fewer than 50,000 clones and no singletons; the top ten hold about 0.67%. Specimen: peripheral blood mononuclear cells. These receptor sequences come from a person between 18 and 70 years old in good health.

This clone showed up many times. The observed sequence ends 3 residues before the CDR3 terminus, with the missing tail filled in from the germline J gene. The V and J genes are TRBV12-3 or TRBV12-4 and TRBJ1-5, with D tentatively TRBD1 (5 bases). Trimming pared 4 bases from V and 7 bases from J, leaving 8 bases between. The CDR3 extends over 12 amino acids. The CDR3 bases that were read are TGTGCCAGCAGTTGGGGGGGGCAGCCC. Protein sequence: CASSWGGQP. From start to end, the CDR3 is CASSWGGQPQHF.

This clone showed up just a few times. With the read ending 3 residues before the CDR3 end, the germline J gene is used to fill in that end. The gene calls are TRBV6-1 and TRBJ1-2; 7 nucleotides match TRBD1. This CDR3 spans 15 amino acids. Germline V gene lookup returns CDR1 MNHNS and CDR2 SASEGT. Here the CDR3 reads CASSELSGGSNDYTF. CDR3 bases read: TGTGCCAGCAGTGAATTGTCAGGGGGGTCGAATGAC.

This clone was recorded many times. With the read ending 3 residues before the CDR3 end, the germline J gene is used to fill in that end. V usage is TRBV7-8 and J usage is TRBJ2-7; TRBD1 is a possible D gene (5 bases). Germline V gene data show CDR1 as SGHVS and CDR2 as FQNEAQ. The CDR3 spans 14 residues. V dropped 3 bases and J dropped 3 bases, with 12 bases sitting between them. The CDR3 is CASSFGATNYEQYF. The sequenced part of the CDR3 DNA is TGTGCCAGCAGCTTTGGGGCCACAAACTACGAG.

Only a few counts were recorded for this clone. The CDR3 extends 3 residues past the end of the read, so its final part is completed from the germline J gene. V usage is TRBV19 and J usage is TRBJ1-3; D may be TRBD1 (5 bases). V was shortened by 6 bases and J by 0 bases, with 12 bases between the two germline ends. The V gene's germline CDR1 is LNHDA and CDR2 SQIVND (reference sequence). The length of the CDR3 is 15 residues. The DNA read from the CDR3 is TGTGCCAGTAGCCGGGACTTCAGCTCTGGAAACACC. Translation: CASSRDFSSGNT. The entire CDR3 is CASSRDFSSGNTIYF. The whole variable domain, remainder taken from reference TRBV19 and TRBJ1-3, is DGGITQSPKYLFRKEGQNVTLSCEQNLNHDAMYWYRQDPGQGLRLIYYSQIVNDFQKGDIAEGYSVSREKKESFPLTVTSAQKNPTAFYLCASSRDFSSGNTIYFGEGSWLTVV.

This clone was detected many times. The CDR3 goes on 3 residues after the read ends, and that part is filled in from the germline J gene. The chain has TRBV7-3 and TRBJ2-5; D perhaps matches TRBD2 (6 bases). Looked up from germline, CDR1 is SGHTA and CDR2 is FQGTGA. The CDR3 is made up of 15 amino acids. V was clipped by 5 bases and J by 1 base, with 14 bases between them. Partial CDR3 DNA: TGTGCCAGCAGCCCAGCGGGTCACCTCCAAGAGACC. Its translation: CASSPAGHLQET. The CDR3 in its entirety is CASSPAGHLQETQYF.

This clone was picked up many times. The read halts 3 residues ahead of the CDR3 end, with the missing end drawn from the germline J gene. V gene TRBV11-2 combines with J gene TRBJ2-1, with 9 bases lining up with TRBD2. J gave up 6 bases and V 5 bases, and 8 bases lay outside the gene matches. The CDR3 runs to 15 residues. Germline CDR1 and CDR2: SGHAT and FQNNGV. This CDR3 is CASSTGTSPSNEQFF. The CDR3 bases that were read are TGTGCCAGCAGCACCGGGACTAGCCCTTCCAATGAG.

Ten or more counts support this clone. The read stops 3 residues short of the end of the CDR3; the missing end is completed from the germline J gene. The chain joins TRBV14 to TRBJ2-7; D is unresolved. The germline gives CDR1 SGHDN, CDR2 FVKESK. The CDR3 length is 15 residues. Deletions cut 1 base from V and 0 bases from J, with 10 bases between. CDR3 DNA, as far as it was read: TGTGCCAGCAGCCAAGCAGCGTTCAGCTCCTACGAG. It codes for CASSQAAFSSYE. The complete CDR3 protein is CASSQAAFSSYEQYF.

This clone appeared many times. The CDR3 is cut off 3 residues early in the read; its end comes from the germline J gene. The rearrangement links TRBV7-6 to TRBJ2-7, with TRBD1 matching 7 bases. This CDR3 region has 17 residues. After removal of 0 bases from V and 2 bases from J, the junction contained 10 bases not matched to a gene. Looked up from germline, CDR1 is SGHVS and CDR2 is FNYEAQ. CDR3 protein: CASSLARGGGSTYEQYF. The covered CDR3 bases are TGTGCCAGCAGCTTAGCGCGAGGGGGCGGGTCGACCTACGAG.

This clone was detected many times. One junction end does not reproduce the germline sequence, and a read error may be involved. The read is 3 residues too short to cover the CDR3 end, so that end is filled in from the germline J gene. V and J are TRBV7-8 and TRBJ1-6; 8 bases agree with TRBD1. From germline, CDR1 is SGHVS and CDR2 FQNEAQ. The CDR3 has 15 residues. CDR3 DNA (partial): TGTGCCACCAGCTTACGACGGGACAGGTTCTCACCC. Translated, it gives CATSLRRDRFSP. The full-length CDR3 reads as CATSLRRDRFSPLHF.

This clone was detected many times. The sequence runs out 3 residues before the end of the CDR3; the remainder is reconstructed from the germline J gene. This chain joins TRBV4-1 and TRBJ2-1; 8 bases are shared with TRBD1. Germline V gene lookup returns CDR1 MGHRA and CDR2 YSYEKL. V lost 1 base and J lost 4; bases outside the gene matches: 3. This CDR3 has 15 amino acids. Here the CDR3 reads CASSQGQGAYNEQFF. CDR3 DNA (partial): TGCGCCAGCAGCCAAGGGCAGGGGGCGTACAATGAG.

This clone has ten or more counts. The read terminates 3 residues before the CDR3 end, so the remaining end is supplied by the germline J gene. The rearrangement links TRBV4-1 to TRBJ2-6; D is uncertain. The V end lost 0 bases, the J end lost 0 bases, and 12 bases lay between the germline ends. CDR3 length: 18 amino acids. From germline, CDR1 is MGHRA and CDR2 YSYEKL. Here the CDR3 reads CASSQEGPKVSGANVLTF. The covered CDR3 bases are TGCGCCAGCAGCCAAGAAGGCCCCAAGGTCTCTGGGGCCAACGTC.